This TCR beta chain was identified in a study of immune evolution from preneoplasia to lung adenocarcinoma. Using immunoSEQ multiplex PCR, the repertoire was profiled, and TCRdb retains in-frame clones only, with some absent. The sample carries around 15,000 clones, approximately 86% recorded once. The sequenced sample consisted of FFPE invasive lung adenocarcinoma tissue. This receptor was obtained from a person aged 70 to 85 with invasive lung adenocarcinoma.

The CDR3 region is CAWSQPQGGQRETQYF. CDR3 nucleotides: TGTGCCTGGAGCCAACCACAGGGGGGCCAGAGGGAGACCCAGTACTTC. The chain combines TRBV30 with TRBJ2-5; 8 bases line up with TRBD1. The CDR3 consists of 16 residues. The trim removed 3 bases at V and 5 bases at J, leaving 14 bases unmatched. Germline loops: CDR1 GTSNPN, CDR2 SVGIG (reference sequence).